Here is one T cell receptor (beta chain) with its context. Its antigen has not been determined. This sample was included in a study of T cell clusters in autoimmune cytopenias (dated by TCRdb to about 2019). For the study in its entirety: Of the approximately 43 healthy donor controls, around 23 were female, and the group had a mean age of 56 years and a median age of roughly 63 years. Per sample, TRB sequencing gave a median depth of around 53,000 reads and a median of about 2,300 distinct TRB clonotypes. TRB and IGH repertoires from peripheral blood were sequenced in autoimmune cytopenia patients at active disease and during treatment follow-up, with healthy, CLL and autoimmune hepatitis controls included alongside. The goal of the study was to find out whether patients with autoimmune cytopenia have a disease-specific immune repertoire signature that could be used as a blood-based biomarker. For primary cytopenia the controls were about 25 age-matched healthy donors, whereas for secondary cytopenia the controls were 14 age-matched CLL patients. Autoimmune hepatitis repertoires were compared against 23 age- and sex-matched healthy donors.

To amplify TRB rearrangements, a touch-down multiplex PCR protocol was run with the TRB-A and TRB-B primer pools combined in a single tube. Two consecutive PCR reactions with Phusion HS II polymerase added Illumina adapters and sample indices to the amplicons. After gel purification with the NucleoSpin Gel and PCR Clean-up kit, the amplicons were quantified by Qubit and checked for quality on an Agilent 2100 Bioanalyzer. Libraries were sequenced on an Illumina MiSeq using 600-cycle, single-indexed, paired-end runs. The study's processing was this. Alignment and assembly of TRB reads were performed with MiXCR version 2.1.12 and the default MiXCR reference library. Each unique CDR3 nucleotide sequence defined a clone, and only productive sequences with at least two reads were analysed. Repertoire diversity was assessed by alpha-parameterized diversity profiles (alpha 0 to 5), including Shannon (alpha 1) and Simpson (alpha 2) indices, computed with an R script. The tcR package was used to compute combinatorial TRB VJ usage, and cohorts were compared on this usage by principal component analysis with ade4. GLIPH clustering of TCRbeta CDR3s was carried out on cohort pairs matched by age and read depth, and cluster frequencies were compared by Wilcoxon test. After TCRdb reprocessed the reads, each CDR3 protein sequence was kept as one row, without DNA. What appears here as the V and J calls and clone size reflects TCRdb's work, not the paper's. This specimen's table enumerates around 6,600 distinct CDR3 sequences. The ten top clones hold roughly 7.7% of the sample.

Via the germline V gene, CDR1 is KGHSH and CDR2 LQKENI. The CDR3 runs 14 amino acids, cysteine and phenylalanine included. No DNA is given. General study outcomes and caveats: TRB repertoire shifts, with less even repertoires in secondary cytopenia and CLL, mostly reflected lymphoma bias rather than autoimmunity. The cluster-lack signature was not seen for secondary cytopenia versus CLL, apparently masked by the dominant lymphoma-associated repertoire. Healthy donors had almost three times as many exclusive TRB clusters as active autoimmune hepatitis patients, a finding consistent with an autoimmunity-wide signature. A lack of physiological T cell clusters in primary autoimmune cytopenia patients was suggested by GLIPH, as 51 clusters were found to be exclusive to healthy donors versus roughly 15 exclusive to patients. The T cell clusters were only ever defined in silico, so experimental validation of their functional role was still needed.

For each sample, TRB amplification used 250 to 300 ng of peripheral blood genomic DNA, equal to around 34,000 genome equivalents. These data also featured in a second study, about T cell repertoires in aging, cancer and after chemotherapy. The second publication reports: Donors were distributed across six age groups ranging from 30 or younger to 70 or older, with at least three individuals included per group. Control TCR repertoires from healthy donors were recorded across several months to years, and re-sampling revealed clear clonal overlap. The complete dataset included around 9 million TCR reads. Compared with age-matched healthy donors, untreated patients with either hematological or solid cancers had significantly lower TCR diversity in the blood along with higher clonality. Declining TCR diversity with age in healthy donors was mainly explained by loss of richness; in cancer patients, loss of evenness also contributed. Median generation probability increased over the chemotherapy interval in both cancer cohorts, suggesting repertoire reconstitution through rebound thymic output. According to the authors, the repertoire data do not allow conclusions to be drawn about immunological memory after chemotherapy. To look at immunoaging and at how T cells reconstitute after chemotherapy, the study profiled TCR beta repertoires in peripheral blood from both healthy donors and cancer patients. A cohort of roughly 220 cancer patients (roughly 90 with hematological and around 130 with solid cancers) was assembled, and 95 to 100 healthy donors were included as a reference group. MiXCR versions 2.12 and 3.0.5 were used to process TRB sequences. The repertoire metrics were Shannon diversity, evenness, clonality (defined as one minus evenness), and alpha-parameterized diversity profiles covering alpha 0 to 5. The IGoR algorithm was used to calculate generation probabilities of clones in the paired pre- and post-chemotherapy samples.

The source material was peripheral blood. In this chain, TRBV18 is recombined with TRBJ2-1; with no DNA, the TCRdb D assignment of TRBD1 cannot be verified. This clonotype was sampled from a human donor in good health. This receptor has the CDR3 CASSPPTREGEQFF.